The clone carrying this T cell receptor (beta chain) came up once. The antigen is unknown. The CDR3 runs 14 residues. Germline V gene data show CDR1 as SGHNT and CDR2 as YYREEE (reference sequence). Trimming left V 8 bases short and J 3 bases short, with 17 bases between. The data derive from a study of identical twins. Study outcomes and limitations: There was more out-of-frame TCR alpha sharing in monozygotic twins than models estimated.

Template switching added a universal primer binding site, and final cDNA carried unique molecular identifiers. One entry per CDR3 protein results from TCRdb running MiXCR on the 5' RACE reads. The sample has 520,000 or so distinct CDR3 sequences, roughly 21% seen once. The sample also formed part of further work on T cells expressing NK-cell markers. As reported in that work: Each of roughly 6 donors carried dominant NKG2C+ clonotypes accounting for about 1.0-7.5% of CD8+ T cells.

The receptor was derived from a woman younger than 30 in good health. The chain combines TRBV5-4 with TRBJ2-5; tentative D call: TRBD2 (6 bases). The sequencing input was CD4+ T cells sorted from blood. DNA for the CDR3: TGTGCCAGGGGCCCGGGAACGGGAGAAGAGACCCAGTACTTC. This gives the protein CARGPGTGEETQYF.